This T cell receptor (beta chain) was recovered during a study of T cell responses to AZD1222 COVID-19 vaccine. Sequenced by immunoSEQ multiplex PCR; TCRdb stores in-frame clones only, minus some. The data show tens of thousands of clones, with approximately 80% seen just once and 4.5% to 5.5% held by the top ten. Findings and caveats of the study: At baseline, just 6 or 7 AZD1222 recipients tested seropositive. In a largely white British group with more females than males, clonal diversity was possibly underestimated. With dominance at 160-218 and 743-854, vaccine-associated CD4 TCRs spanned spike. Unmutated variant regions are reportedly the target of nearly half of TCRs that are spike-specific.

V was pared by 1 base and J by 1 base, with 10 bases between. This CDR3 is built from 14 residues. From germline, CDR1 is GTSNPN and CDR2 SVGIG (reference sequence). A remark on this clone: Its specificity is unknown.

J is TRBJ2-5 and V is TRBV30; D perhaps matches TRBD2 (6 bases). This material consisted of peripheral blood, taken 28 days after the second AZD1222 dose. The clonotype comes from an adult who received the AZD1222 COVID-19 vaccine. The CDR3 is CAWSGGGTQETQYF. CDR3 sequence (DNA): TGTGCCTGGAGTGGAGGCGGGACCCAAGAGACCCAGTACTTC.